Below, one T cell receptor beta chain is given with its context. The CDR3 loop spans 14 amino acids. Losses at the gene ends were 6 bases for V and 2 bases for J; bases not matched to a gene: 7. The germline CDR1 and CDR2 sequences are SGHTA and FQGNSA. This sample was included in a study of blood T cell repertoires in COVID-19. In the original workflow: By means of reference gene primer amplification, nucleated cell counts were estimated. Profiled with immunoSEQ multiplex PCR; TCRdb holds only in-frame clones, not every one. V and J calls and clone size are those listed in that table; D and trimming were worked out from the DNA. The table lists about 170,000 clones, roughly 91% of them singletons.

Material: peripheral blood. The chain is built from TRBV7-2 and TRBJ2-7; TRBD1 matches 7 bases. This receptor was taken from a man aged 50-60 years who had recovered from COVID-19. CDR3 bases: TGTGCCAGCAGACAACAGGGGTTTCCCTACGAGCAGTACTTC. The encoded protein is CASRQQGFPYEQYF.